These T cell receptor beta chains were read from a single sample in a study of T cell changes during pregnancy in multiple sclerosis. TCRdb's copy holds only in-frame clones and misses some; the assay was immunoSEQ multiplex PCR. Among some 31,000 clones, about nine tenths were seen once, and the ten largest hold roughly 0.42%. The sequenced sample was CD4+ T cells from peripheral blood mononuclear cells, obtained in the second trimester of pregnancy. The source of these receptors is a female donor in good health, enrolled as a control in a pregnancy study. CDR3s include the opening cysteine and the closing phenylalanine or tryptophan. Fields, in order: clone size, V gene, J gene, D gene, CDR3 protein, CDR3 DNA. D genes are given only for firm matches. Clone size is given for some rows only: seen once, a few or many times, or a class if the clone is expanded.

clone_size: once; v_call: TRBV30; j_call: TRBJ2-7; d_call: NA; cdr3_aa: CASGGSYEQYF; cdr3_nt: TGTGCCTCCGGAGGGTCCTACGAGCAGTACTTC
clone_size: NA; v_call: TRBV13; j_call: TRBJ2-7; d_call: TRBD2; cdr3_aa: CASSRTSGGGNYEQYF; cdr3_nt: TGTGCCAGCAGCCGTACTAGCGGAGGGGGAAACTACGAGCAGTACTTC
clone_size: NA; v_call: TRBV6-6; j_call: TRBJ2-7; d_call: TRBD2; cdr3_aa: CARATSGASYEQYF; cdr3_nt: TGTGCCAGGGCGACTAGCGGAGCTTCCTACGAGCAGTACTTC
clone_size: NA; v_call: TRBV18; j_call: TRBJ2-1; d_call: TRBD2; cdr3_aa: CASSPTSGVYNEQFF; cdr3_nt: TGTGCCAGCTCCCCGACTAGCGGGGTCTACAATGAGCAGTTCTTC
clone_size: once; v_call: TRBV2; j_call: TRBJ2-7; d_call: TRBD2; cdr3_aa: CATFLAGAYEQYF; cdr3_nt: TGTGCCACCTTCCTAGCGGGGGCCTACGAGCAGTACTTC
clone_size: NA; v_call: TRBV7-2; j_call: TRBJ2-5; d_call: NA; cdr3_aa: CASSLIQGPETQYF; cdr3_nt: TGTGCCAGCAGCTTAATACAGGGCCCCGAGACCCAGTACTTC
clone_size: NA; v_call: TRBV5-8; j_call: TRBJ1-2; d_call: TRBD1; cdr3_aa: CASSFTTGTGDRTF; cdr3_nt: TGTGCCAGCAGCTTTACCACCGGGACAGGGGACCGCACCTTC
clone_size: NA; v_call: TRBV18; j_call: TRBJ1-5; d_call: NA; cdr3_aa: CASSPVPGQPQHF; cdr3_nt: TGTGCCAGCTCACCAGTGCCGGGGCAGCCCCAGCATTTT
clone_size: NA; v_call: TRBV11-3; j_call: TRBJ1-6; d_call: NA; cdr3_aa: CASSSGENNSPLHF; cdr3_nt: TGTGCCAGCAGCTCGGGAGAGAACAATTCACCCCTCCACTTT
clone_size: NA; v_call: TRBV7-2; j_call: TRBJ1-2; d_call: NA; cdr3_aa: CASSLETGFRVGYTF; cdr3_nt: TGTGCCAGCAGCTTAGAAACAGGGTTCCGCGTCGGCTACACCTTC
clone_size: NA; v_call: TRBV19; j_call: TRBJ1-5; d_call: NA; cdr3_aa: CASSIRGGTHQPQHF; cdr3_nt: TGTGCCAGTAGTATTCGGGGAGGCACTCACCAGCCCCAGCATTTT
clone_size: NA; v_call: TRBV10-3; j_call: TRBJ2-3; d_call: NA; cdr3_aa: CAISLSGVSSTDTQYF; cdr3_nt: TGTGCCATCAGCCTCAGCGGAGTCTCTAGCACAGATACGCAGTATTTT
clone_size: NA; v_call: TRBV5-1; j_call: TRBJ1-2; d_call: NA; cdr3_aa: CASSSDSSIYGYTF; cdr3_nt: TGCGCCAGCAGCTCTGACAGCAGCATCTATGGCTACACCTTC
clone_size: NA; v_call: TRBV29-1; j_call: TRBJ2-6; d_call: NA; cdr3_aa: CSVQGSGANVLTF; cdr3_nt: TGCAGCGTTCAGGGTTCTGGGGCCAACGTCCTGACTTTC
clone_size: NA; v_call: TRBV5-4; j_call: TRBJ1-1; d_call: NA; cdr3_aa: CASSLRDRGPNTEAFF; cdr3_nt: TGTGCCAGCAGCCTAAGAGATCGAGGGCCGAACACTGAAGCTTTCTTT
clone_size: NA; v_call: TRBV30; j_call: TRBJ2-3; d_call: NA; cdr3_aa: CAWSLARGSSQYF; cdr3_nt: TGTGCCTGGAGTCTAGCCCGAGGGTCTTCGCAGTATTTT
clone_size: NA; v_call: TRBV9; j_call: TRBJ1-1; d_call: NA; cdr3_aa: CASSVVGGAEAFF; cdr3_nt: TGTGCCAGCAGCGTAGTTGGAGGCGCTGAAGCTTTCTTT
clone_size: few; v_call: TRBV11-3; j_call: TRBJ2-1; d_call: NA; cdr3_aa: CASSLTDRLRPGETNEQFF; cdr3_nt: TGTGCCAGCAGCTTAACGGACAGACTGAGACCTGGGGAAACCAATGAGCAGTTCTTC
clone_size: few; v_call: TRBV6-1; j_call: TRBJ2-7; d_call: TRBD1; cdr3_aa: CASARQGRYEQYF; cdr3_nt: TGTGCCAGCGCGAGACAGGGGCGTTACGAGCAGTACTTC
clone_size: NA; v_call: TRBV19; j_call: TRBJ1-4; d_call: TRBD1; cdr3_aa: CASENGQGVQKLFF; cdr3_nt: TGTGCCAGTGAGAATGGACAGGGGGTTCAAAAACTGTTTTTT
clone_size: NA; v_call: TRBV19; j_call: TRBJ1-1; d_call: NA; cdr3_aa: CASGSGFMNTEAFF; cdr3_nt: TGTGCCAGTGGGTCAGGGTTCATGAACACTGAAGCTTTCTTT
clone_size: NA; v_call: TRBV29-1; j_call: TRBJ2-1; d_call: TRBD2; cdr3_aa: CSVELQLADFGNEQFF; cdr3_nt: TGCAGCGTTGAACTACAACTAGCGGACTTTGGCAATGAGCAGTTCTTC
clone_size: NA; v_call: TRBV18; j_call: TRBJ2-2; d_call: NA; cdr3_aa: CASSSWNTGELFF; cdr3_nt: TGTGCCAGCTCATCCTGGAACACCGGGGAGCTGTTTTTT
clone_size: NA; v_call: TRBV9; j_call: TRBJ2-1; d_call: TRBD2; cdr3_aa: CASSVDGQAGLNEQFF; cdr3_nt: TGTGCCAGCAGCGTAGACGGACAAGCGGGGCTCAATGAGCAGTTCTTC
clone_size: once; v_call: TRBV7-8; j_call: TRBJ2-7; d_call: TRBD1; cdr3_aa: CASSFTDRTYEQYF; cdr3_nt: TGTGCCAGCAGCTTTACGGACAGGACCTACGAGCAGTACTTC
clone_size: NA; v_call: TRBV30; j_call: TRBJ2-3; d_call: TRBD2; cdr3_aa: CAWSVLAGGTDTQYF; cdr3_nt: TGTGCCTGGAGTGTACTAGCGGGGGGCACAGATACGCAGTATTTT
clone_size: NA; v_call: TRBV7-6; j_call: TRBJ1-1; d_call: TRBD1; cdr3_aa: CASSLGTGGDSTEAFF; cdr3_nt: TGTGCCAGCAGCTTGGGGACAGGGGGGGACAGCACTGAAGCTTTCTTT
clone_size: once; v_call: TRBV9; j_call: TRBJ2-3; d_call: TRBD2; cdr3_aa: CASSAVAGGPYF; cdr3_nt: TGTGCCAGCAGCGCCGTAGCGGGGGGGCCGTATTTT
clone_size: NA; v_call: TRBV5-4; j_call: TRBJ2-7; d_call: TRBD1; cdr3_aa: CASSPEGQGDEQYF; cdr3_nt: TGTGCCAGCAGCCCCGAGGGACAGGGGGACGAGCAGTACTTC
clone_size: few; v_call: TRBV7-2; j_call: TRBJ1-3; d_call: TRBD1; cdr3_aa: CASSPGQGYTIYF; cdr3_nt: TGTGCCAGCAGCCCGGGACAGGGATACACCATATATTTT
clone_size: few; v_call: TRBV5-1; j_call: TRBJ1-1; d_call: NA; cdr3_aa: CASRPRRDGTEAFF; cdr3_nt: TGCGCCAGCAGACCCCGACGGGATGGCACTGAAGCTTTCTTT
clone_size: NA; v_call: TRBV6-1; j_call: TRBJ2-7; d_call: TRBD1; cdr3_aa: CASSAPPKGALYEQYF; cdr3_nt: TGTGCCAGCAGTGCACCCCCCAAGGGGGCGCTTTACGAGCAGTACTTC
clone_size: NA; v_call: TRBV28; j_call: TRBJ2-5; d_call: TRBD2; cdr3_aa: CASGRGRVETQYF; cdr3_nt: TGTGCCAGCGGCCGCGGGAGAGTGGAAACCCAGTACTTC
clone_size: NA; v_call: TRBV7-8; j_call: TRBJ1-3; d_call: NA; cdr3_aa: CAVRTASHSGNTIYF; cdr3_nt: TGTGCCGTGAGGACTGCTTCCCACTCTGGAAACACCATATATTTT
clone_size: once; v_call: TRBV11-1; j_call: TRBJ2-3; d_call: TRBD2; cdr3_aa: CASSFKLAGDTQYF; cdr3_nt: TGTGCCAGCAGCTTTAAACTAGCGGGAGATACGCAGTATTTT
clone_size: NA; v_call: TRBV7-7; j_call: TRBJ1-4; d_call: NA; cdr3_aa: CASSLDRNEKLFF; cdr3_nt: TGTGCTAGCAGCTTAGACAGGAATGAAAAACTGTTTTTT
clone_size: NA; v_call: TRBV10-3; j_call: TRBJ2-1; d_call: NA; cdr3_aa: CATQRASSYNEQFF; cdr3_nt: TGTGCCACCCAGCGGGCCAGCTCCTACAATGAGCAGTTCTTC
clone_size: few; v_call: TRBV6-5; j_call: TRBJ1-2; d_call: NA; cdr3_aa: CASSRGQIYGYTF; cdr3_nt: TGTGCCAGCAGCCGTGGACAGATCTATGGCTACACCTTC
clone_size: NA; v_call: TRBV6-5; j_call: TRBJ1-1; d_call: NA; cdr3_aa: CASAPGGNTEAFF; cdr3_nt: TGTGCCAGCGCCCCGGGGGGGAACACTGAAGCTTTCTTT
clone_size: NA; v_call: TRBV25-1; j_call: TRBJ2-7; d_call: TRBD1; cdr3_aa: CASSLTGAHEQYF; cdr3_nt: TGTGCCAGCAGTCTAACAGGGGCCCACGAGCAGTACTTC
clone_size: NA; v_call: TRBV7-2; j_call: TRBJ1-5; d_call: TRBD1; cdr3_aa: CASSLGQGALVQPQHF; cdr3_nt: TGTGCCAGCAGCTTGGGACAGGGGGCCTTGGTACAGCCCCAGCATTTT
clone_size: NA; v_call: TRBV6-6; j_call: TRBJ2-1; d_call: TRBD1; cdr3_aa: CASRRTGGAFF; cdr3_nt: TGTGCCAGCAGACGGACAGGGGGCGCGTTCTTC
clone_size: NA; v_call: TRBV5-1; j_call: TRBJ2-5; d_call: TRBD2; cdr3_aa: CASSSGTSGGMETQYF; cdr3_nt: TGCGCCAGCAGCTCCGGGACTAGCGGGGGGATGGAGACCCAGTACTTC
clone_size: NA; v_call: TRBV5-6; j_call: TRBJ1-1; d_call: TRBD1; cdr3_aa: CASSFRTGWQGTEAFF; cdr3_nt: TGTGCCAGCAGCTTCCGGACAGGGTGGCAGGGCACTGAAGCTTTCTTT
clone_size: NA; v_call: TRBV19; j_call: TRBJ2-4; d_call: NA; cdr3_aa: CASNRGAAKNIQYF; cdr3_nt: TGTGCCAGTAATCGAGGCGCAGCCAAAAACATTCAGTACTTC
clone_size: NA; v_call: TRBV30; j_call: TRBJ2-7; d_call: TRBD1; cdr3_aa: CAWSRTGDSYEQYF; cdr3_nt: TGTGCCTGGAGTCGGACAGGGGATTCCTACGAGCAGTACTTC
clone_size: few; v_call: TRBV5-6; j_call: TRBJ1-1; d_call: TRBD1; cdr3_aa: CASSSLTGFEAFF; cdr3_nt: TGTGCCAGCAGCTCTTTGACAGGGTTTGAAGCTTTCTTT
clone_size: NA; v_call: TRBV7-6; j_call: TRBJ2-7; d_call: TRBD2; cdr3_aa: CASSLEAASGISTYEQYF; cdr3_nt: TGTGCCAGCAGCTTAGAAGCAGCTAGCGGGATTAGCACCTACGAGCAGTACTTC
clone_size: NA; v_call: TRBV19; j_call: TRBJ2-7; d_call: NA; cdr3_aa: CASSRGDGYWYF; cdr3_nt: TGTGCCAGTAGTCGAGGAGATGGGTATTGGTACTTC
clone_size: NA; v_call: TRBV5-6; j_call: TRBJ1-3; d_call: NA; cdr3_aa: CASSLQQYGNTIYF; cdr3_nt: TGTGCCAGCAGCTTGCAACAGTATGGAAACACCATATATTTT
clone_size: NA; v_call: TRBV5-4; j_call: TRBJ1-1; d_call: NA; cdr3_aa: CASSLGQGGVTEAFF; cdr3_nt: TGTGCCAGCAGCTTGGGGCAGGGAGGGGTCACTGAAGCTTTCTTT
clone_size: once; v_call: TRBV4-3; j_call: TRBJ2-2; d_call: NA; cdr3_aa: CASSQDGGANTGELFF; cdr3_nt: TGCGCCAGCAGCCAAGATGGAGGCGCGAACACCGGGGAGCTGTTTTTT
clone_size: NA; v_call: TRBV11-3; j_call: TRBJ1-6; d_call: NA; cdr3_aa: CASSITTRNSPLHF; cdr3_nt: TGTGCCAGCAGCATCACTACGAGGAATTCACCCCTCCACTTT
clone_size: NA; v_call: TRBV6-6; j_call: TRBJ1-3; d_call: TRBD1; cdr3_aa: CASSPQGFSGNTIYF; cdr3_nt: TGTGCCAGCAGTCCACAGGGGTTCTCTGGAAACACCATATATTTT
clone_size: NA; v_call: TRBV5-4; j_call: TRBJ1-1; d_call: TRBD1; cdr3_aa: CASSLGQGASTEAFF; cdr3_nt: TGTGCCAGCAGCCTCGGACAGGGGGCGAGTACTGAAGCTTTCTTT